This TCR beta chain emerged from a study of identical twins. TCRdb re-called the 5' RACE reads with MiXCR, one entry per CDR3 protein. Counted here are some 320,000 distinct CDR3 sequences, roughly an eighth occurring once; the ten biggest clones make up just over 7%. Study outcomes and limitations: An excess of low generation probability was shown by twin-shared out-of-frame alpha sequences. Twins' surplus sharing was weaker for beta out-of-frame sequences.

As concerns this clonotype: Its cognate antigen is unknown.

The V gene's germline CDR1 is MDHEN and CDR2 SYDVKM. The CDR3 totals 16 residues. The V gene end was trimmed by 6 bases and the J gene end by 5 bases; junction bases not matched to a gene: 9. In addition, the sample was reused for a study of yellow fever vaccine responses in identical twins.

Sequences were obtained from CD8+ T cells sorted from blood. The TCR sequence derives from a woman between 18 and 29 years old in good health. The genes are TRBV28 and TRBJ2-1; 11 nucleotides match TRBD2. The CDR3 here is CASSSTLAGENNEQFF. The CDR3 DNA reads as TGTGCCAGCAGCTCTACACTAGCGGGGGAGAACAATGAGCAGTTCTTC.